These 13 T cell receptor beta chains originate from one sample sequenced in a study of blood T cells in healthy people across ages. Combining a sample-barcoded 5' primer with a J-beta primer mix, a second PCR ran for roughly 7 to 12 cycles. TCRdb re-called the 5' RACE reads with MiXCR, one entry per CDR3 protein. The sample contains 1 million or so distinct CDR3 sequences, 20% to 25% of which appear only once. The same specimen was also included in a second study, on T cells of mothers and their children.

Sequenced: blood. These receptors all come from a girl aged 2-9 years in good health.

The chain combines TRBV9 with TRBJ1-2; D not resolved. The CDR3 runs 14 residues. CDR1 is SGDLS, CDR2 YYNGEE, per germline. Trimming removed 1 base from V and 4 bases from J, with 11 bases in between. The CDR3 sequence is CASSVSDDPYGYTF. CDR3 sequence (DNA): TGTGCCAGCAGCGTATCAGACGACCCCTATGGCTACACCTTC.

This clonotype occurred a few times. The chain joins TRBV20-1 to TRBJ1-2, with TRBD1 as a possible D gene (6 bases). The CDR3 runs 14 residues. The V end was cut by 5 bases, the J end by 10 bases, with 23 bases between. Germline lookup yields CDR1 DFQATT and CDR2 SNEGSKA (reference sequence). The CDR3 loop is CSAAYPGGPAIYTF. The CDR3 nucleotides read TGCAGTGCTGCCTACCCGGGGGGGCCGGCCATCTACACCTTC.

This chain uses TRBV4-1 with TRBJ2-1, with a tentative D call TRBD2 (8 bases). Germline CDR1 is MGHRA and CDR2 is YSYEKL. The length of the CDR3 is 16 residues. With 2 bases removed from V and 6 bases from J, the gap between germline ends came to 17 bases. For the CDR3, the DNA is TGCGCCAGCAGCCAACCCGGGACTAGGGACAGCAATGAGCAGTTCTTC. This sequence encodes CASSQPGTRDSNEQFF.

The chain links TRBV7-8 to TRBJ2-1; TRBD2 agrees at 11 bases. The germline V gene encodes CDR1 SGHVS and CDR2 FQNEAQ. The CDR3 is 15 residues long. Germline trimming cut 7 bases from V and 7 bases from J; bases unmatched to any gene: 9. The CDR3 bases are TGTGCCAGCACCCTTAGCCCTAGCGGGAGGAATGAGCAGTTCTTC. This gives the protein CASTLSPSGRNEQFF. Supplemented by reference TRBV7-8 and TRBJ2-1, the full variable domain reads GAGVSQSPRYKVAKRGQDVALRCDPISGHVSLFWYQQALGQGPEFLTYFQNEAQLDKSGLPSDRFFAERPEGSVSTLKIQRTQQEDSAVYLCASTLSPSGRNEQFFGPGTRLTVL.

This chain connects TRBV5-1 to TRBJ2-7, with 8 nucleotides matching TRBD1. This CDR3 region has 14 residues. J gave up 3 bases and V 4 bases, and 6 bases lay outside the gene matches. Germline V gives CDR1 SGHRS, CDR2 YFSETQ. The CDR3 sequence is CASSLDRVNYEQYF. DNA of the CDR3: TGCGCCAGCAGCCTGGACAGGGTAAACTACGAGCAGTACTTC. Using reference TRBV5-1 and TRBJ2-7 for the parts outside the CDR3, the full variable domain is KAGVTQTPRYLIKTRGQQVTLSCSPISGHRSVSWYQQTPGQGLQFLFEYFSETQRNKGNFPGRFSGRQFSNSRSEMNVSTLELGDSALYLCASSLDRVNYEQYFGPGTRLTVT.

The DNA of the CDR3 is TGTGCCAGTACCCGGGTCCACCTAGGTGGCAATGAGCAGTTCTTC. Protein sequence: CASTRVHLGGNEQFF. This rearrangement joins TRBV19 to TRBJ2-5; unclear D gene. Gene TRBJ2-1 matches the end of the DNA better, so the J call may be wrong. The CDR3 loop spans 15 amino acids. Germline loops: CDR1 LNHDA, CDR2 SQIVND (reference sequence).

This clonotype was observed a few times. This rearrangement joins TRBV7-6 to TRBJ1-2; D perhaps matches TRBD1 (5 bases). V lost 3 bases, J lost 4 bases, and 9 bases lay in between. The CDR3 totals 13 residues. Per the germline V gene, CDR1 is SGHVS and CDR2 is FNYEAQ. The CDR3 here is CASSLGEGYGYTF. The CDR3 DNA reads as TGTGCCAGCAGCTTGGGGGAAGGCTATGGCTACACCTTC.

DNA for the CDR3: TGTGCCAGCAGCTTAATCCGCAGGACGACCCCATCTGGAAACACCATATATTTT. Translated, it gives CASSLIRRTTPSGNTIYF. This sequence joins TRBV11-2 and TRBJ1-3; D unclear. Germline V lookup: CDR1 SGHAT, CDR2 FQNNGV. There are 18 residues in the CDR3. Trimming took off 2 bases at V and 1 base at J, with 18 bases between the two ends.

The chain joins TRBV6-4 to TRBJ1-2; D may be TRBD1 (5 bases). The V and J ends lost 9 bases and 3 bases respectively, with 17 bases between them. Germline CDR1 is MRHNA and CDR2 is SNTAGT. The CDR3 loop spans 14 amino acids. The CDR3 DNA reads as TGTGCCAGTCCGACCGGCAGGGAACACTATGGCTACACCTTC. It specifies CASPTGREHYGYTF.

In this sample, this clonotype turned up a few times. In nucleotides, the CDR3 is TGCAGCGTTGAAGGGACTTCCCCGAATGAGCAGTTCTTC. It codes for CSVEGTSPNEQFF. The V and J genes are TRBV29-1 and TRBJ2-1; a weak D match, TRBD2 (5 bases). Trimming took 1 base from V and 7 from J, leaving 11 bases between them. CDR1 is SQVTM and CDR2 is ANQGSEA in the germline V gene. The CDR3 length is 13 residues.

The gene calls are TRBV11-2 and TRBJ2-2; D is possibly TRBD2 (6 bases). V gave up 4 bases and J gave up 5 bases, with 17 bases separating them. CDR3 length: 16 residues. Germline-derived CDR1 and CDR2 are SGHAT and FQNNGV. The CDR3 DNA follows: TGTGCCAGCAGCTCCCTCGCGACTAGTTGGACCGGGGAGCTGTTTTTT. Translated: CASSSLATSWTGELFF.

This sequence joins TRBV9 and TRBJ2-3, with 10 positions matching TRBD2. The CDR3 loop spans 18 amino acids. The germline V gene has CDR1 SGDLS and CDR2 YYNGEE. V was pared by 3 bases and J by 3 bases, with 13 bases of the junction left unmatched. CDR3 in DNA: TGTGCCAGCAGCGCCGCCCCTCTAGCGGGAGAATGGACAGATACGCAGTATTTT. Encoded protein: CASSAAPLAGEWTDTQYF.

This sequence joins TRBV5-5 and TRBJ2-4; D ambiguous. Trimming removed 0 bases from V and 0 bases from J, with 10 bases in between. The CDR3 length is 16 residues. CDR1 and CDR2 from the germline V gene are SGHKS and YYEKEE (reference sequence). CDR3 nucleotides: TGTGCCAGCAGCTTGGGTGCGAATACAGCCAAAAACATTCAGTACTTC. It yields the protein CASSLGANTAKNIQYF.